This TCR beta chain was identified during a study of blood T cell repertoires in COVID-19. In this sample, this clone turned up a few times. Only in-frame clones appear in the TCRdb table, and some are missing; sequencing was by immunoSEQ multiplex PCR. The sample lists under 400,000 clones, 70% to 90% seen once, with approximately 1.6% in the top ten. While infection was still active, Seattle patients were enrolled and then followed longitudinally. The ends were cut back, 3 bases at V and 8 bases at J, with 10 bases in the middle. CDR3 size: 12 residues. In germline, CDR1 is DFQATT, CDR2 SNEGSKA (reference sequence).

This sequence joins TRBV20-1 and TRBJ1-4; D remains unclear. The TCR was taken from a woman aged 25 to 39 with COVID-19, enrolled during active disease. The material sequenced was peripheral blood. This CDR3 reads CSASYRGEKLFF. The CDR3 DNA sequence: TGCAGTGCTAGTTACCGAGGGGAAAAACTGTTTTTT.